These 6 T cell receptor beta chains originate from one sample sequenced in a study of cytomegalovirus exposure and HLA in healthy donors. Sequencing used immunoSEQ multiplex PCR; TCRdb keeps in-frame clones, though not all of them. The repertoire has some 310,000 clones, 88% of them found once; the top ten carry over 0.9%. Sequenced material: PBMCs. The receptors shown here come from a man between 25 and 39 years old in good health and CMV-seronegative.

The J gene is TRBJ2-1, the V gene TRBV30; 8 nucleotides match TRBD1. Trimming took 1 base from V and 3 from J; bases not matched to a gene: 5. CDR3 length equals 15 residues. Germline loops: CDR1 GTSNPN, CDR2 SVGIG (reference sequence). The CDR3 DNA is TGTGCCTGGAGTGCCACGGACAGGGACTACAATGAGCAGTTCTTC. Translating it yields CAWSATDRDYNEQFF.

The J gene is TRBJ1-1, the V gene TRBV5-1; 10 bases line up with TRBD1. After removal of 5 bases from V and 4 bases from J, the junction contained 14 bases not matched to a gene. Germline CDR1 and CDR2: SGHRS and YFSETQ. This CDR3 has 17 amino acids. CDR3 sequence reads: CASSATGTGDAGTEAFF. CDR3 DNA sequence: TGCGCCAGCAGTGCAACCGGGACAGGGGACGCAGGCACTGAAGCTTTCTTT.

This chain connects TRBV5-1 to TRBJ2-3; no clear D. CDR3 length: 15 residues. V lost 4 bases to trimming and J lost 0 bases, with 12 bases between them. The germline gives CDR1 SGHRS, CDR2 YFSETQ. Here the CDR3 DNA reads TGCGCCAGCAGCCAACCCGAGACTAGCACAGATACGCAGTATTTT. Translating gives CASSQPETSTDTQYF.

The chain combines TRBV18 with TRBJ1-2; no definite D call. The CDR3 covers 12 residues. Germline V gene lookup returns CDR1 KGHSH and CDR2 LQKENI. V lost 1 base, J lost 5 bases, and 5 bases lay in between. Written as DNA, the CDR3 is TGTGCCAGCTCACCACAGACATATGGCTACACCTTC. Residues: CASSPQTYGYTF.

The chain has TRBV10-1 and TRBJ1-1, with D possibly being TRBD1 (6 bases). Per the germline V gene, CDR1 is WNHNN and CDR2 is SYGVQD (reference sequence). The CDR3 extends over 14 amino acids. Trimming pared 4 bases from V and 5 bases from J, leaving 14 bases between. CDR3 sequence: CASSAFRGETEAFF. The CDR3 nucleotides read TGCGCCAGCAGTGCATTCAGGGGAGAAACTGAAGCTTTCTTT.

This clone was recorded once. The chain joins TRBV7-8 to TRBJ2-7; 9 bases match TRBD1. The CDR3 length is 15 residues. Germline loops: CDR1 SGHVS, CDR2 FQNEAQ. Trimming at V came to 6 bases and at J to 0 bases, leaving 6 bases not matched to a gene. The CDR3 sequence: CASRPRDRASYEQYF. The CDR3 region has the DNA TGTGCCAGCAGGCCCCGGGACAGGGCCTCCTACGAGCAGTACTTC.